The source of this TCR beta chain is a study of cytomegalovirus exposure and HLA in healthy donors. V was trimmed by 8 bases and J by 2 bases, leaving 12 bases between them. The CDR3 is 14 residues long. The V gene's germline CDR1 is MNHEY and CDR2 SMNVEV (reference sequence). In its sample, this clone was seen once. TCRdb's copy holds only in-frame clones and misses some; the assay was immunoSEQ multiplex PCR. The table includes roughly 260,000 clones, roughly 89% detected once. This TCR derives from a man aged 18 to 30 in good health and CMV-seronegative. The chain has TRBV27 and TRBJ2-2; the D gene is possibly TRBD2 (5 bases). The sequenced material came from PBMCs. CDR3 protein: CASCTGSNTGELFF. The CDR3 nucleotides are TGTGCCAGCTGTACGGGATCAAACACCGGGGAGCTGTTTTTT.